One and the same sample provided the 8 T cell receptor beta chains below, sequenced in a study of shared clonotypes between healthy human individuals. The protocol was immunoSEQ multiplex PCR, while the TCRdb copy is restricted to in-frame clones and leaves out a portion. Of approximately 2.5 million clones in the sample, around nine tenths were seen once. Sequencing was carried out using naive CD4+ T cells sorted from blood. Subset: CD45RA+ positively selected. The source is a man aged 18-30 years in good health.

The chain's CDR3 is CAISELGGSSYEQYF. CDR3 nucleotides: TGTGCCATCAGTGAGTTGGGGGGAAGCTCCTACGAGCAGTACTTC. The chain links TRBV10-3 to TRBJ2-7; tentative D call: TRBD2 (6 bases). CDR1 and CDR2 from the germline V gene are ENHRY and SYGVKD. This CDR3 has 15 residues. Trimming took off 1 base at V and 0 bases at J, with 10 bases between the two ends.

This clone was counted a single time. The rearrangement joins TRBV5-1 to TRBJ2-2; a weak D match, TRBD2 (7 bases). Trimming left V 6 bases short and J 0 bases short, with 18 bases between. This CDR3 is 17 amino acids long. Per germline, CDR1 SGHRS and CDR2 YFSETQ. The CDR3 protein is CASNLGGAESNTGELFF. In nucleotides, the CDR3 is TGCGCCAGCAACTTAGGGGGGGCGGAGTCGAACACCGGGGAGCTGTTTTTT.

This clone was detected once. The rearrangement joins TRBV7-9 to TRBJ2-7, with D perhaps TRBD2 (6 bases). The germline CDR1 and CDR2 sequences are SEHNR and FQNEAQ (reference sequence). This CDR3 has 12 amino acids. V lost 5 bases and J 7 bases, leaving 12 bases between the germline ends. CDR3 in DNA: TGTGCCAGCAGCCGGGGGACTGAAGAGCAGTACTTC. Translating gives CASSRGTEEQYF.

V and J are TRBV5-4 and TRBJ2-2; D may be TRBD1 (6 bases). Germline-derived CDR1 and CDR2 are SGHNT and YYREEE (reference sequence). Trimming removed 4 bases from V and 6 bases from J, with 16 bases in between. This CDR3 comprises 15 residues. CDR3 nucleotide sequence: TGTGCCAGCAGCACCGGTCTGACAGGAGCCGGGGAGCTGTTTTTT. Amino acids: CASSTGLTGAGELFF.

Note on this clone: Other DNA sequences of this sample code for an identical CDR3. CDR3 coding DNA: TGCGCCAGCAGCCCGCAGGGGGCCGGTGAAAAACTGTTTTTT. The encoded protein is CASSPQGAGEKLFF. The chain uses TRBV5-1 and TRBJ1-4; 8 bases line up with TRBD1. Trimming cost V 4 bases and J 7 bases; bases outside gene matches: 6. The CDR3 totals 14 residues. Germline V gives CDR1 SGHRS, CDR2 YFSETQ.

A single count supports this clone. One end of the junction fails to match germline, which may point to a read error. The chain employs TRBV7-7 and TRBJ2-1; the D gene is possibly TRBD2 (5 bases). The V gene's germline CDR1 is SSHAT and CDR2 FNYEAQ (reference sequence). The length of the CDR3 is 13 residues. The CDR3: CASSFNGDNEQFF. As DNA, the CDR3 is TGTGCTAGCAGCTTTAACGGGGACAATGAGCAGTTCTTC. Filled out from reference TRBV7-7 and TRBJ2-1, the complete variable domain reads GAGVSQSPRYKVTKRGQDVTLRCDPISSHATLYWYQQALGQGPEFLTYFNYEAQPDKSGLPSDRFSAERPEGSISTLTIQRTEQRDSAMYRCASSFNGDNEQFFGPGTRLTVL.

With respect to this clone: The sample holds other DNA sequences that translate to the same CDR3. This sequence joins TRBV5-4 and TRBJ2-3; no reliable D call. The germline gives CDR1 SGHNT, CDR2 YYREEE (reference sequence). Trimming cost V 3 bases and J 0 bases, with 2 bases left between them. The CDR3 contains 12 residues. CDR3 DNA: TGTGCCAGCAGCTCCAGCACAGATACGCAGTATTTT. This sequence encodes CASSSSTDTQYF.

J is TRBJ1-2 and V is TRBV6-5; 9 positions agree with TRBD1. Unmatched junction bases numbered 7, after V lost 4 bases and J lost 4 bases. CDR3 length: 15 amino acids. Germline V lookup: CDR1 MNHEY, CDR2 SVGAGI. CDR3 region: CASSLGQGKSYGYTF. The CDR3 bases are TGTGCCAGCAGTTTGGGACAGGGTAAGAGCTATGGCTACACCTTC.